These T cell receptor beta chains were read from a single sample in a study of control samples from healthy donors and cancer patients. The assay was immunoSEQ multiplex PCR, and TCRdb's table has in-frame clones only and misses some. The top ten hold about 2.1% of the sample, which has over 150,000 clones, more than 85% seen once. What was sequenced was blood. These receptors all come from a woman between 40 and 50 years old in good health. The CDR3 runs from the conserved cysteine through the conserved F or W. D genes are given only for firm matches. Expanded clones are given a class, and other clones once, few, many or no size at all.

D gene: .
V gene: TRBV3-1/TRBV3-2
J gene: TRBJ2-1
clone size: .
CDR3 protein: CASSPGGDYNEQFF
CDR3 DNA: TGTGCCAGCAGCCCCGGCGGTGACTACAATGAGCAGTTCTTC

D gene: TRBD1
V gene: TRBV5-1
J gene: TRBJ1-1
clone size: few
CDR3 protein: CASSTGQGMNTEAFF
CDR3 DNA: TGCGCCAGCAGCACGGGACAGGGGATGAACACTGAAGCTTTCTTT

D gene: .
V gene: TRBV5-6
J gene: TRBJ2-7
clone size: few
CDR3 protein: CASSGGLSYEQYF
CDR3 DNA: TGTGCCAGCAGCGGCGGCCTCTCCTACGAGCAGTACTTC

D gene: .
V gene: TRBV4-1
J gene: TRBJ2-2
clone size: .
CDR3 protein: CASSEGQRNTGELFF
CDR3 DNA: TGCGCCAGCAGTGAAGGACAGAGGAACACCGGGGAGCTGTTTTTT

D gene: TRBD1
V gene: TRBV6-5
J gene: TRBJ1-5
clone size: .
CDR3 protein: CASIEGGNQPQHF
CDR3 DNA: TGTGCCAGCATCGAAGGGGGCAACCAGCCCCAGCATTTT

D gene: TRBD1
V gene: TRBV18
J gene: TRBJ2-3
clone size: .
CDR3 protein: CASSPVGTAVTYTQYF
CDR3 DNA: TGTGCCAGCTCACCAGTCGGGACAGCGGTCACTTATACGCAGTATTTT

D gene: .
V gene: TRBV29-1
J gene: TRBJ1-6
clone size: .
CDR3 protein: CRGLGGRDSPLHF
CDR3 DNA: TGCAGGGGCCTGGGGGGACGTGATTCACCCCTCCACTTT

D gene: .
V gene: TRBV5-1
J gene: TRBJ2-7
clone size: once
CDR3 protein: CASSLSFGYEQYF
CDR3 DNA: TGCGCCAGCAGCTTGTCATTTGGTTACGAGCAGTACTTC

D gene: TRBD1
V gene: TRBV7-2
J gene: TRBJ2-1
clone size: .
CDR3 protein: CASSPWTGSSYNEQFF
CDR3 DNA: TGTGCCAGCAGCCCTTGGACAGGGAGCTCCTACAATGAGCAGTTCTTC

D gene: .
V gene: TRBV10-2
J gene: TRBJ1-5
clone size: once
CDR3 protein: CASSESDGYSNQPQHF
CDR3 DNA: TGCGCCAGCAGTGAATCCGACGGATATAGCAATCAGCCCCAGCATTTT

D gene: .
V gene: TRBV4-1
J gene: TRBJ2-1
clone size: .
CDR3 protein: CASSQGRIGNNEQFF
CDR3 DNA: TGCGCCAGCAGCCAAGGGCGGATAGGAAACAATGAGCAGTTCTTC

D gene: .
V gene: TRBV7-9
J gene: TRBJ1-2
clone size: .
CDR3 protein: CASSLVGADGYTF
CDR3 DNA: TGTGCCAGCAGCTTAGTGGGGGCAGATGGCTACACCTTC

D gene: .
V gene: TRBV6-1
J gene: TRBJ1-1
clone size: once
CDR3 protein: CASSDIQGVNTEAFF
CDR3 DNA: TGTGCCAGCAGTGACATACAGGGAGTGAACACTGAAGCTTTCTTT

D gene: .
V gene: TRBV20-1
J gene: TRBJ2-7
clone size: .
CDR3 protein: CSLQSHYEQYF
CDR3 DNA: TGCAGCCTCCAGAGCCACTACGAGCAGTACTTC

D gene: TRBD1
V gene: TRBV13
J gene: TRBJ1-2
clone size: .
CDR3 protein: CASSFSQGGYTF
CDR3 DNA: TGTGCCAGCAGCTTTTCACAGGGGGGCTACACCTTC

D gene: .
V gene: TRBV5-1
J gene: TRBJ1-2
clone size: .
CDR3 protein: CASSFKDSELYGYTF
CDR3 DNA: TGCGCCAGCAGCTTCAAGGACAGCGAGCTATATGGCTACACCTTC

D gene: .
V gene: TRBV5-4
J gene: TRBJ2-1
clone size: once
CDR3 protein: CASSQERISYNEQFF
CDR3 DNA: TGTGCCAGCAGCCAGGAGCGGATCTCCTACAATGAGCAGTTCTTC

D gene: TRBD1
V gene: TRBV5-1
J gene: TRBJ2-1
clone size: .
CDR3 protein: CASSSDRAGYNEQFF
CDR3 DNA: TGCGCCAGCAGCTCGGACAGGGCGGGCTACAATGAGCAGTTCTTC

D gene: TRBD1
V gene: TRBV7-9
J gene: TRBJ2-7
clone size: once
CDR3 protein: CASSNDRVEQYF
CDR3 DNA: TGTGCCAGCAGTAATGACAGGGTCGAGCAGTACTTC

D gene: .
V gene: TRBV4-2
J gene: TRBJ1-4
clone size: .
CDR3 protein: CASSQPEATNEKLFF
CDR3 DNA: TGTGCCAGCAGCCAACCTGAAGCAACTAATGAAAAACTGTTTTTT

D gene: .
V gene: TRBV28
J gene: TRBJ2-7
clone size: .
CDR3 protein: CASNPLGYSYEQYF
CDR3 DNA: TGTGCCAGCAATCCCCTAGGTTACTCCTACGAGCAGTACTTC